What follows is one T cell receptor beta chain and its context. The CDR3 consists of 14 residues. Per the germline V gene, CDR1 is SGHDN and CDR2 is FVKESK. Germline trimming cut 5 bases from V and 5 bases from J; bases unmatched to any gene: 7. The data belong to a study of T cells after yellow fever vaccination. TCRdb reprocessed the 5' RACE reads via MiXCR and lists one record per CDR3 protein. The repertoire has some 390,000 distinct CDR3 sequences, around 20% of them found once; the top ten carry 18%. Specimen: PBMCs, collected before the yellow fever booster vaccination. The gene calls are TRBV14 and TRBJ1-1, with TRBD1 matching over 8 bases. This receptor was taken from a man younger than 30 who received the YFV17D yellow fever vaccine. This CDR3 reads CASSRDYRGTEAFF. In DNA form, the CDR3 reads TGTGCCAGCAGCAGAGACTACAGGGGGACTGAAGCTTTCTTT.